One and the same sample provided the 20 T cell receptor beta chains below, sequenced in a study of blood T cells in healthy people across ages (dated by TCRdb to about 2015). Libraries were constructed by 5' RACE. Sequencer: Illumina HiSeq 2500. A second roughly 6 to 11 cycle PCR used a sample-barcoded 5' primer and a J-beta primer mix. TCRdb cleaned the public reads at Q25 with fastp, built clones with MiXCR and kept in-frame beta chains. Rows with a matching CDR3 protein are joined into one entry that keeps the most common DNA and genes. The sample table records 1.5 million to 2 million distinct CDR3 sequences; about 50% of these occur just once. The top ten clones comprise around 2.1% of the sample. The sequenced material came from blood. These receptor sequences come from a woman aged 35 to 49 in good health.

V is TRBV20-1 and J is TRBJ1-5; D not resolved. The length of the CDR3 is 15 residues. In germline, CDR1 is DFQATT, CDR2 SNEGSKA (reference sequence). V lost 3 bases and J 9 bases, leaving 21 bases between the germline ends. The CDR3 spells CSASAGGGSDRPQHF. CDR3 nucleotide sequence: TGCAGTGCTAGCGCCGGAGGAGGGTCCGACCGGCCCCAGCATTTT.

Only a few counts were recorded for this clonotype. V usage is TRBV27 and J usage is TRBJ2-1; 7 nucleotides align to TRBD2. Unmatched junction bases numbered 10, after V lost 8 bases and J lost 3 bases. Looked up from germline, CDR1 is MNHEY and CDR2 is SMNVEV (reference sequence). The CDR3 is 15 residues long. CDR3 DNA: TGTGCCAGCGGGAACCTAGCGGACTTCTACAATGAGCAGTTCTTC. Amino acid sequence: CASGNLADFYNEQFF.

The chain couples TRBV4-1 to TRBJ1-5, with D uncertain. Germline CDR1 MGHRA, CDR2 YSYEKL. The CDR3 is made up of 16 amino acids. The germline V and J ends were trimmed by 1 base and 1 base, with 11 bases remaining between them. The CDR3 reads CASSQGTDTSNQPQHF. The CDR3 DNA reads TGCGCCAGCAGCCAAGGCACCGATACAAGCAATCAGCCCCAGCATTTT.

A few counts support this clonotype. Written as DNA, the CDR3 is TGTGCCAGCAGCCTCCGTAGTATAGTTCGCATCAACCTGGAGACCCAGTACTTC. It encodes CASSLRSIVRINLETQYF. The V gene is TRBV7-2, the J gene TRBJ2-5; D not resolved. V was pared by 5 bases and J by 5 bases, with 27 bases between. CDR1 and CDR2 from the germline V gene are SGHTA and FQGNSA. There are 18 residues in the CDR3.

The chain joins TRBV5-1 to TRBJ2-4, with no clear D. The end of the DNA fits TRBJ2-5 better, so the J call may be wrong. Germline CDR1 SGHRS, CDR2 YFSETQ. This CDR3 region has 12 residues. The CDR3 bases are TGCGCCAGCGAACGACTGGGGGAGACCCAGTACTTC. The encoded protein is CASERLGETQYF.

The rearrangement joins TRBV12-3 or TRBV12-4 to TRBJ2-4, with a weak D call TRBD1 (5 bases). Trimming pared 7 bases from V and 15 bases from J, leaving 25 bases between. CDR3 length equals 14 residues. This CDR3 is CASTLAQGIHERYF. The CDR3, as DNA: TGTGCCAGCACCCTGGCCCAGGGTATACACGAGCGGTACTTC.

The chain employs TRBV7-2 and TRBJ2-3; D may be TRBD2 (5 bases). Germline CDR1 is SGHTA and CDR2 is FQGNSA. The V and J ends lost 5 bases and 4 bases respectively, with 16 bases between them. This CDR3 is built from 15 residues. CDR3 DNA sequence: TGTGCCAGCAGCCCTAGCCGGGTTGGGGCAGATACGCAGTATTTT. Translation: CASSPSRVGADTQYF.

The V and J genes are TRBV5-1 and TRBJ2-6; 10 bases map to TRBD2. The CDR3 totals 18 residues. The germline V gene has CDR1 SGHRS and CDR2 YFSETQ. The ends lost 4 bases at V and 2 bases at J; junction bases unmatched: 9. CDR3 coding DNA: TGCGCCAGCAGCGGCCGAGCGGGGGGGCTGACTGGGGCCAACGTCCTGACTTTC. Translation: CASSGRAGGLTGANVLTF.

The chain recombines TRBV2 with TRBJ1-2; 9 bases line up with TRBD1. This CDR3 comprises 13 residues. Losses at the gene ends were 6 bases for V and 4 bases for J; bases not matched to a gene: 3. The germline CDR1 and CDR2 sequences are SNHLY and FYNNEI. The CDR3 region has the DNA TGTGCCAGCAGCGGGGACAGGGTCTATGGCTACACCTTC. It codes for CASSGDRVYGYTF. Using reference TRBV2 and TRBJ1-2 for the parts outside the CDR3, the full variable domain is EPEVTQTPSHQVTQMGQEVILRCVPISNHLYFYWYRQILGQKVEFLVSFYNNEISEKSEIFDDQFSVERPDGSNFTLKIRSTKLEDSAMYFCASSGDRVYGYTFGSGTRLTVV.

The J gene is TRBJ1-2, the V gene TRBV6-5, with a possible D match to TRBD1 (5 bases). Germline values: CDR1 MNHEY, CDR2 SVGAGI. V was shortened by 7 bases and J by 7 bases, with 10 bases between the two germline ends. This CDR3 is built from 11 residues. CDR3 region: CASTNGAGYTF. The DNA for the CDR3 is TGTGCCAGCACCAACGGGGCTGGCTACACCTTC.

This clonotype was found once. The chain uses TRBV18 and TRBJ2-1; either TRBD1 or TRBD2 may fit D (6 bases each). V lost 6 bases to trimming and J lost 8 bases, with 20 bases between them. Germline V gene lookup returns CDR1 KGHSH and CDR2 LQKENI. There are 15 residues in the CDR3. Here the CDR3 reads CASSPPGAAGDEQFF. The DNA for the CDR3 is TGTGCCAGCTCCCCTCCGGGGGCGGCCGGTGATGAGCAGTTCTTC.

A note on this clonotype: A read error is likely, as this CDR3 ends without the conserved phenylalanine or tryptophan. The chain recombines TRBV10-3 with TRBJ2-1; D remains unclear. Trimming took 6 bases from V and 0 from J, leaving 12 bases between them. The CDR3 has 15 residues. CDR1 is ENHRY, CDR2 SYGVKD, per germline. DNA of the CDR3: TGTGCCATCAGCGGAGAATCGGGCTCCTACAATGAGCAGTTCTCC. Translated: CAISGESGSYNEQFS.

CDR3 loop: CASSQGAGTTYF. CDR3 coding DNA: TGTGCCAGCAGCCAAGGGGCCGGGACTACGTACTTC. The rearrangement uses TRBV4-2 and TRBJ2-7; TRBD2 matches at 7 bases. The germline V gene encodes CDR1 LGHNA and CDR2 YNFKEQ. This CDR3 region has 12 residues. The V segment lost 1 base and the J segment 12 bases; nucleotides outside the gene matches: 6.

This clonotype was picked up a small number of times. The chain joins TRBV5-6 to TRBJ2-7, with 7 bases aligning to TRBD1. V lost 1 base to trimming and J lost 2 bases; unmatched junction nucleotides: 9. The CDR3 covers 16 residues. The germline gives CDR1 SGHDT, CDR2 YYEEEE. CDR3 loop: CASSLRGGNYAYEQYF. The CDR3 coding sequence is TGTGCCAGCAGCTTGAGAGGGGGCAACTACGCCTACGAGCAGTACTTC.

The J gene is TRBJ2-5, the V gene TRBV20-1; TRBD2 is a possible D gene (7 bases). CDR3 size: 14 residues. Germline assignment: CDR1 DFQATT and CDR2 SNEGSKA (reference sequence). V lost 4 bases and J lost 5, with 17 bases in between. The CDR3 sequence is CSAKGGAQRETQYF. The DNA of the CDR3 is TGCAGTGCTAAGGGGGGGGCGCAGAGGGAGACCCAGTACTTC.

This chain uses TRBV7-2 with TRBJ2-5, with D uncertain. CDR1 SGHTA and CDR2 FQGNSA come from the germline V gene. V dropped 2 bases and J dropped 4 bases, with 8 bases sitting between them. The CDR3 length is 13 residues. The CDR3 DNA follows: TGTGCCAGCAGCTTAAGACCGGCAGAGACCCAGTACTTC. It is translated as CASSLRPAETQYF.

CDR3 nucleotides: TGTGCCAGCAGCGGGGCGGGTGGCGAGCAGTACTTC. Translated, it gives CASSGAGGEQYF. The genes are TRBV7-3 and TRBJ2-7; D may correspond to TRBD1 or TRBD2 (5 bases each). Germline assignment: CDR1 SGHTA and CDR2 FQGTGA. V lost 5 bases and J 6 bases, leaving 11 bases between the germline ends. The CDR3 spans 12 residues. Full variable domain (remainder filled in from reference TRBV7-3 and TRBJ2-7): GAGVSQTPSNKVTEKGKYVELRCDPISGHTALYWYRQSLGQGPEFLIYFQGTGAADDSGLPNDRFFAVRPEGSVSTLKIQRTERGDSAVYLCASSGAGGEQYFGPGTRLTVT.

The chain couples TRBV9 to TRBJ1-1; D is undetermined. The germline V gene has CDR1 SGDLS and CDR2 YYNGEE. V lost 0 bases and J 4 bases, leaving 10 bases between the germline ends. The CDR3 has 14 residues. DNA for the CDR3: TGTGCCAGCAGCGTAGCCATTTTGGGCACTGAAGCTTTCTTT. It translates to CASSVAILGTEAFF. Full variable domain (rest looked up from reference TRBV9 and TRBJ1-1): DSGVTQTPKHLITATGQRVTLRCSPRSGDLSVYWYQQSLDQGLQFLIQYYNGEERAKGNILERFSAQQFPDLHSELNLSSLELGDSALYFCASSVAILGTEAFFGQGTRLTVV.

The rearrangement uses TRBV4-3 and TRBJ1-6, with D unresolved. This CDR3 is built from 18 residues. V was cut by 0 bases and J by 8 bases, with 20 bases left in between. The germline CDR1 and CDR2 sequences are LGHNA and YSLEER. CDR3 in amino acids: CASSQDLQFGLAHSPLHF. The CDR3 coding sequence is TGCGCCAGCAGCCAAGATCTTCAGTTCGGCCTGGCCCATTCACCCCTCCACTTT.

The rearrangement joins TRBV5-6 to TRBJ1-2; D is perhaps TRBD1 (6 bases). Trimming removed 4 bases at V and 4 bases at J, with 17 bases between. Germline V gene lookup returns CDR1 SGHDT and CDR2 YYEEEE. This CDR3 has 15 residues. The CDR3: CASSLQGARLYGYTF. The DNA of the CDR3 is TGTGCCAGCAGCCTACAGGGAGCCCGTCTCTATGGCTACACCTTC.